This TCR beta chain is from a study of blood T cell repertoires in COVID-19. About the study: Spain, Italy and the United States supplied samples that represented acute and convalescent COVID-19. T cells, B-cell-depleted T cells, or PBMCs supplied cDNA or gDNA.

The germline V and J ends were trimmed by 1 base and 2 bases, with 11 bases remaining between them. The CDR3 sequence is 14 residues long. CDR1 GTSNPN and CDR2 SVGIG come from the germline V gene (reference sequence). The authors' processing: By means of reference gene primer amplification, nucleated cell counts were estimated. Profiling relied on immunoSEQ multiplex PCR, and the TCRdb table lists in-frame clones only, not all of them. The DNA was the basis for D and trimming; V, J and clone size are from that table. In the table there are around 100,000 clones, more than 60% of which are singletons.

The chain couples TRBV30 to TRBJ2-5, with D tentatively TRBD1 (5 bases). Source material: peripheral blood. This TCR was sampled from a man in his 70s with active or convalescent COVID-19. CDR3 in DNA: TGTGCCTGGAGTGACCACAGGCCGCAAGAGACCCAGTACTTC. It translates to CAWSDHRPQETQYF.